The 16 T cell receptor beta chains below were found in one sample sequenced in a study of siplizumab effects on memory and regulatory T cells (dated by TCRdb to between 2019 and 2020). Receptor libraries were prepared by the immunoSEQ multiplex PCR assay. The table comes from immuneACCESS by way of TCRdb, which keeps in-frame sequences with V and J called. Part of the clones is missing from these tables; in studies checked, under half for an unresolved V gene and the rest for unknown reasons. The sample contains about 64,000 clones, 90% to 97% of them found a single time. Clones ranked in the top ten supply about 0.095% of the sample. The sequenced material came from naive CD8+ T cells sorted from blood. The cell subset or site label for this specimen denotes: unstimulated naive T cells. The receptor set was obtained from a human donor in good health.

This chain links TRBV6-1 with TRBJ1-3; D not resolved. With 0 bases removed from V and 0 bases from J, the gap between germline ends came to 6 bases. CDR1 is MNHNS and CDR2 is SASEGT in the germline V gene. The CDR3 is 15 amino acids. The CDR3 DNA reads TGTGCCAGCAGTGAAGCGCGGGACTCTGGAAACACCATATATTTT. It specifies CASSEARDSGNTIYF.

This clone was detected only once. The chain links TRBV13 to TRBJ2-7; D is unresolved. V gave up 2 bases and J gave up 5 bases, with 4 bases separating them. The CDR3 length is 11 residues. The germline V gene has CDR1 PRHDT and CDR2 FYEKMQ (reference sequence). The CDR3 reads CASSLRDEQYF. The CDR3 DNA reads as TGTGCCAGCAGCTTACGAGACGAGCAGTACTTC.

CDR3 in DNA: TGTGCCAGCAGCTTAGGGGCAGGGGTGTATCAGCCCCAGCATTTT. It specifies CASSLGAGVYQPQHF. This rearrangement joins TRBV11-2 to TRBJ1-5, with D maybe TRBD1 (6 bases). CDR3 length: 15 residues. Trimming pared 1 base from V and 5 bases from J, leaving 12 bases between. CDR1 is SGHAT and CDR2 is FQNNGV in the germline V gene.

Comments on this clone: Compared with germline, one end of the junction differs, possibly owing to a read error. The rearrangement links TRBV6-6 to TRBJ2-7; TRBD2 agrees at 10 bases. CDR1 is MNHNY, CDR2 SVGAGI, per germline (reference sequence). This CDR3 comprises 12 residues. CDR3 sequence reads: CASSQLAGSLGF. Written as DNA, the CDR3 is TGTGCCAGCAGCCAACTAGCGGGGTCTTTGGGCTTC.

This chain uses TRBV11-3 with TRBJ1-3, with no clear D. Between the trimmed V and J ends, which lost 1 base and 0 bases, there was a span of 16 bases. Germline lookup yields CDR1 SGHNT and CDR2 YENEEA. The CDR3 loop spans 18 amino acids. The CDR3 coding sequence is TGTGCCAGCAGCTTAGTACCGGCACGGAGAGACTCTGGAAACACCATATATTTT. Its protein is CASSLVPARRDSGNTIYF.

For this clone: The same CDR3 arises from other DNA sequences in this sample as well. The V gene is TRBV6-5, the J gene TRBJ1-1, with D unresolved. V gave up 0 bases and J gave up 0 bases, with 2 bases separating them. Germline V lookup: CDR1 MNHEY, CDR2 SVGAGI. CDR3 length equals 13 residues. DNA of the CDR3: TGTGCCAGCAGTTACTCGGTGAACACTGAAGCTTTCTTT. It codes for CASSYSVNTEAFF.

This clone was observed a single time. V and J are TRBV6-1 and TRBJ1-2; D is ambiguous. Trimming pared 0 bases from V and 4 bases from J, leaving 9 bases between. Germline V CDR1 and CDR2: MNHNS, SASEGT. This CDR3 region has 14 residues. CDR3 sequence (DNA): TGTGCCAGCAGTGAAGCATTGGCGGCCTATGGCTACACCTTC. This codes for CASSEALAAYGYTF.

As concerns this clone: Within the sample, other DNA sequences also encode this same CDR3. V usage is TRBV29-1 and J usage is TRBJ2-7, with a tentative D call TRBD1 (5 bases). The CDR3 spans 12 residues. From germline, CDR1 is SQVTM and CDR2 ANQGSEA. V gave up 7 bases and J gave up 2 bases, with 12 bases separating them. CDR3 loop: CSARQSPYEQYF. The CDR3 region has the DNA TGCAGCGCTAGACAGTCCCCCTACGAGCAGTACTTC.

The chain links TRBV13 to TRBJ2-3; D may match TRBD1 or TRBD2 (5 bases each). Germline V lookup: CDR1 PRHDT, CDR2 FYEKMQ (reference sequence). The CDR3 has 14 residues. With 0 bases removed from V and 4 bases from J, the gap between germline ends came to 8 bases. CDR3 protein: CASSLGRGADTQYF. The CDR3 DNA reads as TGTGCCAGCAGCTTAGGACGGGGCGCAGATACGCAGTATTTT.

This chain links TRBV6-1 with TRBJ2-7; D call uncertain. V was shortened by 11 bases and J by 0 bases, with 11 bases between the two germline ends. The CDR3 totals 12 residues. Germline assignment: CDR1 MNHNS and CDR2 SASEGT. The CDR3 here is CAVTDFSYEQYF. DNA for the CDR3: TGTGCCGTCACAGACTTCTCCTACGAGCAGTACTTC.

The chain's CDR3 is CAAALGNTEAFF. The CDR3 DNA sequence: TGTGCCGCAGCACTAGGTAACACTGAAGCTTTCTTT. The chain carries TRBV4-2 and TRBJ1-1; D is unclear. Trimming shortened V by 11 bases and J by 2 bases, and 12 bases separated the two germline ends. The CDR3 covers 12 residues. Germline values: CDR1 LGHNA, CDR2 YNFKEQ.

The CDR3 DNA reads TGTGCCAGCAGCGTAGTTGGAGGTGCGGAGCTGTTTTTT. Translated, it gives CASSVVGGAELFF. This chain links TRBV9 with TRBJ2-2; D may be TRBD2 (5 bases). This CDR3 spans 13 amino acids. CDR1 and CDR2 from the germline V gene are SGDLS and YYNGEE. V was cut by 0 bases and J by 10 bases, with 10 bases left in between.

This clone was counted a single time. The chain is built from TRBV11-3 and TRBJ2-2; possibly TRBD2 for D (7 bases). The CDR3 contains 16 residues. The germline V gene has CDR1 SGHNT and CDR2 YENEEA. V lost 1 base, J lost 4 bases, and 13 bases lay in between. The CDR3 loop is CASSLAGGPGTGELFF. CDR3 DNA: TGTGCCAGCAGCTTAGCCGGGGGGCCGGGCACCGGGGAGCTGTTTTTT.

CDR3 amino acids: CASSLLIGSQETQYF. DNA of the CDR3: TGTGCCAGCAGCCTGTTGATAGGGAGTCAAGAGACCCAGTACTTC. This rearrangement joins TRBV7-9 to TRBJ2-5; TRBD2 is a possible D gene (5 bases). V was trimmed by 5 bases and J by 2 bases, leaving 15 bases between them. Germline V gene sequence: CDR1 SEHNR, CDR2 FQNEAQ (reference sequence). The CDR3 is 15 residues long.

This CDR3 reads CASSEDGNTEAFF. The CDR3 bases are TGTGCCAGCAGTGAAGATGGGAACACTGAAGCTTTCTTT. The V and J genes are TRBV2 and TRBJ1-1; no clear D. Germline assignment: CDR1 SNHLY and CDR2 FYNNEI. V lost 1 base and J 1 base, leaving 4 bases between the germline ends. CDR3 length: 13 residues.

The CDR3 sequence: CASSQSEGAHGYTF. DNA for the CDR3: TGTGCCAGCAGCCAAAGCGAGGGGGCGCATGGCTACACCTTC. The genes are TRBV4-2 and TRBJ1-2; 7 positions agree with TRBD1. Germline CDR1 and CDR2: LGHNA and YNFKEQ. Trimming cost V 2 bases and J 6 bases; bases outside gene matches: 6. This CDR3 comprises 14 residues.